This T cell receptor beta chain was captured in a study of cytomegalovirus exposure and HLA in healthy donors (dated 2017 in TCRdb). Regarding the study in general: A later analysis indicated that the 95 to 150 validation repertoires were generated on the platform also employed for the roughly 730 repertoires of the first cohort. The aim of the study was to test whether cataloging public T cell receptors could identify signatures of past pathogen exposure. A separate validation cohort of over 95 different subjects was used in addition to the 666-subject first cohort. High-throughput TCR immunosequencing, statistical association of individual TCRs with disease status, and machine learning were combined to predict cytomegalovirus infection status. The investigation overall reported the following: A later analysis found that TCRs clustered in the first cohort also tended to co-occur in the 130 or so validation repertoires, with roughly 95% of cluster scores above 0. According to the authors, the approach could potentially be generalized to other disease states and immunological phenotypes. In vitro tests confirmed that three of the cytomegalovirus-associated TCR beta chains recognize cytomegalovirus antigens. The classifier was reported to diagnose cytomegalovirus status with high specificity and sensitivity in both the original cohort and the validation cohort. The study listed 150 to 200 TCR beta chains as associated with cytomegalovirus. While some public TCRs were present in many individuals, most TCR sequences turned up only very rarely across donors. A later analysis had no HLA typing for the validation cohort, so co-occurrence there was scored across all 130 or so repertoires.

To prepare the library, the immunoSEQ multiplex PCR assay was applied. On the study's bioinformatics: To diagnose cytomegalovirus status from the catalog of TCR beta chain sequences, a statistical classification framework was built. In its TCRdb copy, this immuneACCESS table keeps in-frame sequences only and misses some clones. Where compared with another copy, unresolved V genes explain less than half of these, and the others have no known cause. V and J calls plus clone size are reproduced from that table; the DNA served to infer D and trimming. Counted in this sample were under 130,000 clones; 86% of them appeared once. The ten largest make up 3% to 4% of the sample. This clone appeared once. What this receptor recognizes is not known. No base qualities exist here, and no much larger clone lies one base off it. Donors formed part of the validation cohort, which comprised about 130 subjects and was distinct from the first cohort of 670 or so subjects.

The source material was PBMCs. The sequence was obtained from a woman younger than 30 in good health and CMV-seropositive.

The CDR3 loop reads CASSLSARYEQFF. The nucleotide sequence reads as follows: TGTGCCAGCAGCTTGAGCGCGCGGTATGAGCAGTTCTTC. The sequence links TRBV13 to TRBJ2-1; the D gene cannot be named for sure. Relative to germline, V is 3 bases shorter and J is 8 bases shorter, with 11 bases between their ends. Based on the germline V gene (reference sequence), the CDR1 and CDR2 sequences are PRHDT and FYEKMQ. Reading from cysteine to phenylalanine, the CDR3 counts 13 amino acids. Only the CDR3 region is kept as DNA, spanning 39 bases read in frame from base 1.